The 27 T cell receptor beta chains given below trace back to one sample, sequenced in a study of control samples from healthy donors and cancer patients. Here immunoSEQ multiplex PCR was the method, and the copy in TCRdb shows in-frame clones only, minus some. The sample records about 65,000 clones, around nine tenths being singletons. Sequenced input: PBMCs. Every receptor here comes from a woman aged 45 to 65 with colorectal cancer.

This rearrangement joins TRBV19 to TRBJ2-4; the D gene could be TRBD1 or TRBD2 (5 bases each). Germline V gives CDR1 LNHDA, CDR2 SQIVND (reference sequence). There are 17 residues in the CDR3. V gave up 3 bases and J gave up 1 base, with 16 bases separating them. CDR3 nucleotides: TGTGCCAGTAGTATCCAACCCGGGACGGGGGCCAAAAACATTCAGTACTTC. This translates into CASSIQPGTGAKNIQYF.

V is TRBV5-4 and J is TRBJ2-1; D is perhaps TRBD1 (6 bases). V was shortened by 4 bases and J by 1 base, with 12 bases between the two germline ends. The V gene's germline CDR1 is SGHNT and CDR2 YYREEE (reference sequence). The CDR3 consists of 15 residues. The CDR3, as DNA: TGTGCCAGCAGCGCCGGACAGAGTTCCTACAATGAGCAGTTCTTC. Translating it yields CASSAGQSSYNEQFF.

The chain is built from TRBV7-6 and TRBJ2-3, with 9 bases matching TRBD2. Losses at the gene ends were 0 bases for V and 6 bases for J; bases not matched to a gene: 4. CDR1 and CDR2 (germline): SGHVS, FNYEAQ. The CDR3 runs to 15 residues. The chain's CDR3 is CASSLASGRSDTQYF. The CDR3 nucleotides are TGTGCCAGCAGCTTAGCTAGCGGGAGATCGGATACGCAGTATTTT. Full variable domain (outside the CDR3, taken from reference TRBV7-6 and TRBJ2-3): GAGVSQSPRYKVTKRGQDVALRCDPISGHVSLYWYRQALGQGPEFLTYFNYEAQQDKSGLPNDRFSAERPEGSISTLTIQRTEQRDSAMYRCASSLASGRSDTQYFGPGTRLTVL.

The chain employs TRBV2 and TRBJ2-5, with TRBD2 as a possible D gene (6 bases). Trimming left V 6 bases short and J 1 base short, with 12 bases between. The CDR3 extends over 14 amino acids. Germline lookup yields CDR1 SNHLY and CDR2 FYNNEI. CDR3 amino acids: CASRGGEVQETQYF. The CDR3 nucleotides are TGTGCCAGCAGGGGCGGGGAGGTCCAAGAGACCCAGTACTTC.

V and J are TRBV3-1 (or the pseudogene TRBV3-2) and TRBJ2-3, with D unclear. The germline gives CDR1 LGHDT, CDR2 YNNKEL (reference sequence). V gave up 1 base and J gave up 5 bases, with 10 bases separating them. This CDR3 spans 14 amino acids. Written as DNA, the CDR3 is TGTGCCAGCAGCCAAGCGGGTCTCGGAGATACGCAGTATTTT. Translation: CASSQAGLGDTQYF.

The table lists this clone with a few counts. The rearrangement joins TRBV25-1 to TRBJ2-5; 9 nucleotides agree with TRBD2. The CDR3 is made up of 14 amino acids. The V gene's germline CDR1 is MGHDK and CDR2 SYGVNS. Trimming cost V 2 bases and J 5 bases; bases outside gene matches: 3. The CDR3 sequence is CASSEPSGDETQYF. Written as DNA, the CDR3 is TGTGCCAGCAGTGAACCTAGCGGGGATGAGACCCAGTACTTC.

V gene TRBV15 combines with J gene TRBJ2-7, with 12 bases identical to TRBD2. CDR3 length: 17 residues. V shed 2 bases, J shed 2 bases, and the junction held 7 bases outside the gene matches. Germline V gene lookup returns CDR1 LNHNV and CDR2 YYDKDF (reference sequence). CDR3 bases: TGTGCCACCAGCAGAAAGACTAGCGGGGGCCCCCCCTACGAGCAGTACTTC. It translates to CATSRKTSGGPPYEQYF.

The chain recombines TRBV5-1 with TRBJ1-1; TRBD1 aligns across 9 bases. In germline, CDR1 is SGHRS, CDR2 YFSETQ. The junction had 8 bases not matched to a gene; V was cut back by 0 bases and J by 2 bases. This CDR3 has 17 amino acids. This CDR3 reads CASSLGRTGADNTEAFF. Written as DNA, the CDR3 is TGCGCCAGCAGCTTGGGGCGGACAGGGGCCGATAACACTGAAGCTTTCTTT.

This chain connects TRBV4-2 to TRBJ2-3; D is possibly TRBD2 (5 bases). Trimming shortened V by 0 bases and J by 6 bases, and 10 bases separated the two germline ends. The germline CDR1 and CDR2 sequences are LGHNA and YNFKEQ. The CDR3 consists of 14 residues. CDR3 nucleotide sequence: TGTGCCAGCAGCCAAGATGGGAGCTCCGATACGCAGTATTTT. Translation: CASSQDGSSDTQYF.

J is TRBJ2-7 and V is TRBV5-1; 8 bases fit TRBD2. CDR1 is SGHRS, CDR2 YFSETQ, per germline. This CDR3 spans 20 amino acids. V lost 0 bases, J lost 0 bases, and 17 bases stayed unmatched. The CDR3 nucleotides are TGCGCCAGCAGCTTGGGATGGGCGGGAGGCCCCCAGAAAACCTCCTACGAGCAGTACTTC. Protein sequence: CASSLGWAGGPQKTSYEQYF.

The rearrangement joins TRBV28 to TRBJ2-3; the D gene is possibly TRBD2 (5 bases). The V and J ends lost 8 bases and 0 bases respectively, with 9 bases between them. Looked up from germline, CDR1 is MDHEN and CDR2 is SYDVKM. The CDR3 length is 13 residues. The CDR3 nucleotides read TGTGCCAGCGGGAGAACAAGCACAGATACGCAGTATTTT. Encoded protein: CASGRTSTDTQYF.

This clone was detected only once. The rearrangement joins TRBV29-1 to TRBJ1-1, with 8 bases matching TRBD1. The germline V gene has CDR1 SQVTM and CDR2 ANQGSEA. Trimming cost V 0 bases and J 6 bases; bases outside gene matches: 9. This CDR3 has 15 residues. The CDR3 is CSVEDLKTGVAEAFF. CDR3 DNA: TGCAGCGTTGAAGATCTGAAGACAGGGGTTGCTGAAGCTTTCTTT.

The chain employs TRBV18 and TRBJ2-3; D is tentatively TRBD1 or TRBD2 (5 bases each). Germline loops: CDR1 KGHSH, CDR2 LQKENI. Trimming shortened V by 8 bases and J by 3 bases, and 18 bases separated the two germline ends. The CDR3 has 15 amino acids. CDR3 in DNA: TGTGCCAGCAACCAGCGGCAGGGTGGTACAGATACGCAGTATTTT. Amino acids: CASNQRQGGTDTQYF.

The V gene is TRBV11-2, the J gene TRBJ2-2, with D perhaps TRBD2 (5 bases). Germline V gene lookup returns CDR1 SGHAT and CDR2 FQNNGV. This CDR3 has 13 residues. V was pared by 4 bases and J by 8 bases, with 11 bases between. The CDR3 sequence is CASSWTGEGELFF. CDR3 coding DNA: TGTGCCAGCAGCTGGACTGGCGAGGGGGAGCTGTTTTTT.

V and J are TRBV12-5 and TRBJ1-5, with D perhaps matching TRBD1 (5 bases). The CDR3 consists of 17 residues. Germline assignment: CDR1 LGHNT and CDR2 FRNRAP. The germline V and J ends were trimmed by 3 bases and 4 bases, with 19 bases remaining between them. The CDR3 spells CASGFPLTGTINQPQHF. Here the CDR3 DNA reads TGTGCTAGTGGTTTCCCCTTGACCGGGACTATTAATCAGCCCCAGCATTTT.

This chain joins TRBV4-2 and TRBJ2-3; unclear D gene. Germline loops: CDR1 LGHNA, CDR2 YNFKEQ. The CDR3 contains 15 residues. V lost 0 bases to trimming and J lost 3 bases, with 10 bases between them. This CDR3 is CASSQDHSLTDTQYF. The CDR3 DNA reads TGTGCCAGCAGCCAAGACCATTCCCTTACAGATACGCAGTATTTT.

This sequence joins TRBV11-2 and TRBJ2-3, with D hard to call. The germline CDR1 and CDR2 sequences are SGHAT and FQNNGV. Trimming took off 0 bases at V and 2 bases at J, with 9 bases between the two ends. CDR3 length: 15 residues. CDR3 bases: TGTGCCAGCAGCTTAGATCGTCCCTCCACAGATACGCAGTATTTT. This encodes CASSLDRPSTDTQYF.

The chain has TRBV7-3 and TRBJ2-2; the D is unclear. Deletions cut 4 bases from V and 5 bases from J, with 11 bases between. Per germline, CDR1 SGHTA and CDR2 FQGTGA. The CDR3 has 14 residues. In DNA, the CDR3 is TGTGCCAGCAGCTCCGCGTCAAGTACCGGGGAGCTGTTTTTT. Protein product: CASSSASSTGELFF.

This rearrangement joins TRBV10-3 to TRBJ2-1, with 13 bases matching TRBD2. Germline values: CDR1 ENHRY, CDR2 SYGVKD. This CDR3 has 16 amino acids. Germline trimming cut 6 bases from V and 1 base from J; bases unmatched to any gene: 3. In DNA form, the CDR3 reads TGTGCCATCAGCGGGACTAGCGGGGCTTCCTACAATGAGCAGTTCTTC. This gives the protein CAISGTSGASYNEQFF.

This chain links TRBV14 with TRBJ2-2; D might be TRBD2 (6 bases). V lost 0 bases and J lost 1, with 9 bases in between. The CDR3 is 16 residues long. Per germline, CDR1 SGHDN and CDR2 FVKESK. CDR3 sequence: CASSQEGGLNTGELFF. The CDR3 DNA reads as TGTGCCAGCAGCCAAGAAGGAGGGCTGAACACCGGGGAGCTGTTTTTT.

Notes on this clone: Other nucleotide sequences in the sample specify the same CDR3. The chain joins TRBV27 to TRBJ2-5; the match to TRBD1 covers 7 bases. The CDR3 has 15 amino acids. V lost 5 bases, J lost 2 bases, and 8 bases stayed unmatched. Looked up from germline, CDR1 is MNHEY and CDR2 is SMNVEV (reference sequence). The CDR3 sequence is CASSINYRGQETQYF. DNA of the CDR3: TGTGCCAGCAGTATCAATTACAGGGGACAAGAGACCCAGTACTTC.

V is TRBV24-1 and J is TRBJ1-1; no definite D call. Between the trimmed V and J ends, which lost 3 bases and 0 bases, there was a span of 7 bases. The CDR3 covers 14 residues. The germline CDR1 and CDR2 sequences are KGHDR and SFDVKD. CDR3 in amino acids: CATSDRALNTEAFF. The CDR3 DNA reads as TGTGCCACCAGTGATAGGGCCCTGAACACTGAAGCTTTCTTT.

The J gene is TRBJ2-1, the V gene TRBV2; 12 bases match TRBD2. The CDR3 consists of 14 residues. V shed 4 bases, J shed 8 bases, and the junction held 3 bases outside the gene matches. The germline CDR1 and CDR2 sequences are SNHLY and FYNNEI. The CDR3 protein is CASSGLAGVDEQFF. For the CDR3, the DNA is TGTGCCAGCAGTGGACTAGCGGGAGTAGATGAGCAGTTCTTC.

The chain has TRBV30 and TRBJ1-6; a possible D gene is TRBD1 (6 bases). The CDR3 is 16 amino acids. Trimming shortened V by 3 bases and J by 1 base, and 13 bases separated the two germline ends. Germline V CDR1 and CDR2: GTSNPN, SVGIG (reference sequence). This CDR3 reads CAWRQSRGSYNSPLHF. The CDR3 nucleotides are TGTGCCTGGAGGCAGAGCAGGGGTTCCTATAATTCACCCCTCCACTTT.

The chain uses TRBV19 and TRBJ2-5; the D is unclear. With 5 bases removed from V and 1 base from J, the gap between germline ends came to 11 bases. CDR3 length: 14 residues. Germline V gives CDR1 LNHDA, CDR2 SQIVND (reference sequence). The CDR3 bases are TGTGCCAGTAGTCCCTCCGTGGTCCAAGAGACCCAGTACTTC. Translating it yields CASSPSVVQETQYF.

The chain combines TRBV29-1 with TRBJ1-1, with D possibly TRBD1 on 5 matching bases. CDR1 and CDR2 (germline): SQVTM, ANQGSEA. The CDR3 runs to 13 residues. V lost 6 bases, J lost 1 base, and 12 bases lay in between. This CDR3 reads CSVLPGPNTEAFF. In nucleotides, the CDR3 is TGCAGCGTCCTCCCAGGGCCGAACACTGAAGCTTTCTTT. Complete variable domain (other parts from reference TRBV29-1 and TRBJ1-1): SAVISQKPSRDICQRGTSLTIQCQVDSQVTMMFWYRQQPGQSLTLIATANQGSEATYESGFVIDKFPISRPNLTFSTLTVSNMSPEDSSIYLCSVLPGPNTEAFFGQGTRLTVV.

This rearrangement joins TRBV29-1 to TRBJ2-3, with D unclear. CDR3 length equals 14 residues. Germline V CDR1 and CDR2: SQVTM, ANQGSEA. V dropped 4 bases and J dropped 1 base, with 12 bases sitting between them. CDR3 sequence reads: CSVVVWAGTDTQYF. The CDR3 nucleotides read TGCAGCGTTGTGGTATGGGCAGGCACAGATACGCAGTATTTT.